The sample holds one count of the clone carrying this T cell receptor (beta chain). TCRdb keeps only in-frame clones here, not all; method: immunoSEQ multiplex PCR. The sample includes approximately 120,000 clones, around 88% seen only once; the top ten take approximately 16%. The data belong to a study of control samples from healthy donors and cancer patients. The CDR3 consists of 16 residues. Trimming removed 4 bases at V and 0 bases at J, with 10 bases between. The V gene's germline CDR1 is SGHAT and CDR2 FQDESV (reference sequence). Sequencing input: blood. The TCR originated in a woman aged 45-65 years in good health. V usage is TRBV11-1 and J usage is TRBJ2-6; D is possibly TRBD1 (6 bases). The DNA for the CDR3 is TGTGCCAGCAGCTCTTTGGGACACTCTGGGGCCAACGTCCTGACTTTC. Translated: CASSSLGHSGANVLTF.